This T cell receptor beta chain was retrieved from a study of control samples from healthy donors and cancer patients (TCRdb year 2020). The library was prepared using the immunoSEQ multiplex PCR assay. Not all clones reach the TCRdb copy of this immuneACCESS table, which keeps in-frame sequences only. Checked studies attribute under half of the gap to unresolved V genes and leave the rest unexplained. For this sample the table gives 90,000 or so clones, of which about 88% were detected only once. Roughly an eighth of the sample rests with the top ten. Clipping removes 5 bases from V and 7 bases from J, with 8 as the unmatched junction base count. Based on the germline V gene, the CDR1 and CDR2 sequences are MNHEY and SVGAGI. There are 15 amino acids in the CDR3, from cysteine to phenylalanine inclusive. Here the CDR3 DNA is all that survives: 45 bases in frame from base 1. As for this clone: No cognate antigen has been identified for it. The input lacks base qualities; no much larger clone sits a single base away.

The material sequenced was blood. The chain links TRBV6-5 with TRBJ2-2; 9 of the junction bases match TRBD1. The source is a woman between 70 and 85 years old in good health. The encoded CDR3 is CASSKRDRVDGELFF. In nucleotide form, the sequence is TGTGCCAGCAGTAAACGGGACAGGGTTGACGGGGAGCTGTTTTTT.